The rows below give T cell receptor beta chains drawn from one sample of a study of cytomegalovirus exposure and HLA in healthy donors. Clones were sequenced by immunoSEQ multiplex PCR, and TCRdb holds only the in-frame ones, with some missing. The sample shows roughly 300,000 clones, about nine tenths of them seen only once. Sequences were obtained from PBMCs. The receptors were gathered from a woman between 18 and 30 years old in good health and CMV-seronegative. CDR3s include the opening cysteine and the closing phenylalanine or tryptophan. Fields, in order: V gene, J gene, CDR3 protein.

V: TRBV5-4
J: TRBJ2-3
CDR3: CASSLRQGLDTDTQYF

V: TRBV11-2
J: TRBJ2-1
CDR3: CASSLVGAEQFF

V: TRBV10-3
J: TRBJ1-5
CDR3: CAISDRTTNNQPQHF

V: TRBV4-3
J: TRBJ1-1
CDR3: CASSQRGGPSGAEAFF

V: TRBV7-6
J: TRBJ2-1
CDR3: CASSRGVYNEQFF

V: TRBV4-1
J: TRBJ2-1
CDR3: CASTSTGGASDEQFF

V: TRBV29-1
J: TRBJ1-2
CDR3: CSVEGWTGASYGYTF

V: TRBV15
J: TRBJ1-1
CDR3: CATSRNSEPTEAFF

V: TRBV25-1
J: TRBJ2-5
CDR3: CASSKRQGIETQYF

V: TRBV12-5
J: TRBJ2-7
CDR3: CASGLVFGGDYSYEQYF

V: TRBV27
J: TRBJ2-1
CDR3: CASSRYPGSGNEQFF

V: TRBV2
J: TRBJ2-7
CDR3: CASSEAGLAGNEQYF

V: TRBV6-1
J: TRBJ2-7
CDR3: CASSEENRIFVGQYF

V: TRBV2
J: TRBJ2-5
CDR3: CASSDYMGYREETQYF

V: TRBV30
J: TRBJ1-1
CDR3: CAWRPGQGTGAFF

V: TRBV6-5
J: TRBJ1-1
CDR3: CASSFLDRVGTEAFF

V: TRBV25-1
J: TRBJ2-5
CDR3: CASSDGLAGGETQYF

V: TRBV5-1
J: TRBJ2-3
CDR3: CASSFAGAGTDTQYF

V: TRBV7-9
J: TRBJ1-2
CDR3: CASSLGGPGTVYGYTF

V: TRBV7-8
J: TRBJ1-2
CDR3: CASSRDSYGYTF

V: TRBV10-3
J: TRBJ1-2
CDR3: CAITRDRANYGYTF

V: TRBV5-4
J: TRBJ1-1
CDR3: CASSLRGATEAFF

V: TRBV9
J: TRBJ2-3
CDR3: CASSASPLAGGSTDTQYF

V: TRBV15
J: TRBJ2-1
CDR3: CATSRGDSRSYNEQFF

V: TRBV10-3
J: TRBJ2-2
CDR3: CAISYLGGNTGELFF

V: TRBV20-1
J: TRBJ1-4
CDR3: CSALTNEKLFF

V: TRBV10-3
J: TRBJ2-2
CDR3: CAISALAGTLTGELFF